Shown below are 28 T cell receptor beta chains from a single sample sequenced in a study of OX40 agonist ivuxolimab in advanced cancers. Assay: immunoSEQ multiplex PCR; the TCRdb copy retains only in-frame clones and omits some. The top ten clones hold less than 3% of a sample with 65,000 to 90,000 clones, approximately 88% of them seen once. Sequenced material: CD4+ or CD8+ T cells sorted from blood, taken in a trial of the OX40 agonist ivuxolimab. These receptors originate from an adult with an advanced solid tumor such as melanoma, head and neck, liver or kidney cancer.

The chain employs TRBV11-3 and TRBJ2-1; TRBD1 matches 8 bases. Looked up from germline, CDR1 is SGHNT and CDR2 is YENEEA. This CDR3 is 15 amino acids long. The trim removed 3 bases at V and 4 bases at J, leaving 5 bases unmatched. The CDR3 reads CASSFGQGLYNEQFF. The CDR3 DNA reads TGTGCCAGCAGCTTCGGACAGGGACTTTACAATGAGCAGTTCTTC.

This clone appeared once. This chain's CDR3 is CASSPRAFNSPLHF. Written as DNA, the CDR3 is TGTGCCAGCAGTCCGCGGGCCTTTAATTCACCCCTCCACTTT. This chain joins TRBV6-1 and TRBJ1-6; D ambiguous. The CDR3 loop spans 14 amino acids. CDR1 MNHNS and CDR2 SASEGT come from the germline V gene. V shed 5 bases and J shed 6 bases, with 11 bases lying between them.

The chain carries TRBV10-3 and TRBJ2-3; no clear D. CDR3 length: 14 residues. V lost 3 bases and J lost 3, with 10 bases in between. Looked up from germline, CDR1 is ENHRY and CDR2 is SYGVKD. This chain's CDR3 is CAISDTALTDTQYF. CDR3 in DNA: TGTGCCATCAGTGACACGGCTTTGACAGATACGCAGTATTTT.

The chain uses TRBV9 and TRBJ2-1, with no clear D. Germline CDR1 reads SGDLS; CDR2 reads YYNGEE. The CDR3 runs 15 residues. Between the trimmed V and J ends, which lost 4 bases and 3 bases, there was a span of 14 bases. The CDR3 region has the DNA TGTGCCAGCAGCCTGAGCACCTTCGACTACAATGAGCAGTTCTTC. It encodes CASSLSTFDYNEQFF.

The chain carries TRBV7-8 and TRBJ2-1, with D unresolved. Germline V gene sequence: CDR1 SGHVS, CDR2 FQNEAQ. CDR3 length: 11 amino acids. V lost 5 bases to trimming and J lost 10 bases, with 9 bases between them. The DNA of the CDR3 is TGTGCCAGCAGCCCTAAGGCCGAGCAGTTCTTC. It yields the protein CASSPKAEQFF. Supplemented by reference TRBV7-8 and TRBJ2-1, the full variable domain reads GAGVSQSPRYKVAKRGQDVALRCDPISGHVSLFWYQQALGQGPEFLTYFQNEAQLDKSGLPSDRFFAERPEGSVSTLKIQRTQQEDSAVYLCASSPKAEQFFGPGTRLTVL.

The chain employs TRBV11-2 and TRBJ1-1; 7 bases are shared with TRBD1. This CDR3 region has 15 residues. CDR1 and CDR2 (germline): SGHAT, FQNNGV. V shed 4 bases, J shed 10 bases, and the junction held 15 bases outside the gene matches. CDR3 coding DNA: TGTGCCAGCAGCTCCGGAGACAGGGCGAGATTTCGAGCTTTCTTT. Translated: CASSSGDRARFRAFF.

The chain links TRBV5-1 to TRBJ1-6; a possible D gene is TRBD1 (6 bases). V lost 0 bases and J lost 8, with 12 bases in between. This CDR3 is built from 15 residues. Per the germline V gene, CDR1 is SGHRS and CDR2 is YFSETQ. CDR3 loop: CASSLAPRGYSPLHF. The CDR3 nucleotides are TGCGCCAGCAGCTTGGCGCCGAGGGGGTATTCACCCCTCCACTTT.

This chain joins TRBV5-6 and TRBJ1-4, with D tentatively TRBD1 (5 bases). Germline CDR1 reads SGHDT; CDR2 reads YYEEEE. V lost 2 bases, J lost 7 bases, and 18 bases lay in between. The CDR3 length is 16 residues. DNA for the CDR3: TGTGCCAGCAGCTTCTCCCCATCCGGTAGGGGTGAAAAACTGTTTTTT. It translates to CASSFSPSGRGEKLFF.

The chain has TRBV5-5 and TRBJ1-2; no clear D gene. The V gene lost 4 bases and the J gene lost 4 bases, with 14 bases spanning the gap. Looked up from germline, CDR1 is SGHKS and CDR2 is YYEKEE (reference sequence). The CDR3 contains 14 residues. CDR3 protein: CASSLSSTAYGYTF. The CDR3 nucleotides are TGTGCCAGCAGCCTTAGCTCCACAGCCTATGGCTACACCTTC.

Only one count was recorded for this clone. The chain employs TRBV7-2 and TRBJ2-7; 9 nucleotides line up with TRBD1. V dropped 4 bases and J dropped 0; count of bases not matched to a gene: 4. Germline loops: CDR1 SGHTA, CDR2 FQGNSA. This CDR3 is 15 amino acids long. CDR3 region: CASSSQGASSYEQYF. CDR3 nucleotides: TGTGCCAGCAGCTCACAGGGGGCGAGCTCCTACGAGCAGTACTTC.

In its sample, this clone was seen a few times. The chain is built from TRBV18 and TRBJ2-3; D might be TRBD2 (6 bases). The CDR3 is made up of 15 amino acids. In germline, CDR1 is KGHSH, CDR2 LQKENI. V was trimmed by 6 bases and J by 6 bases, leaving 19 bases between them. In DNA, the CDR3 is TGTGCCAGCTCCCCCGGGACTCCCGGCAGGGATACGCAGTATTTT. Its protein is CASSPGTPGRDTQYF.

The chain joins TRBV19 to TRBJ2-3; TRBD2 might be the D (5 bases). Germline V CDR1 and CDR2: LNHDA, SQIVND (reference sequence). This CDR3 contains 14 residues. V lost 3 bases to trimming and J lost 0 bases, with 7 bases between them. The CDR3 DNA sequence: TGTGCCAGTAGTATTGAGCGGAGCACAGATACGCAGTATTTT. This codes for CASSIERSTDTQYF.

The chain joins TRBV23-1 to TRBJ1-5, with D possibly being TRBD1 (6 bases). TRBV23-1 counts as an open reading frame of uncertain function. Trimming removed 0 bases from V and 0 bases from J, with 15 bases in between. The CDR3 covers 18 residues. The CDR3 here is CASSQSCRGGYSNQPQHF. The CDR3 DNA reads as TGCGCCAGCAGTCAATCGTGCAGGGGCGGCTATAGCAATCAGCCCCAGCATTTT.

This clone was found a few times. The chain joins TRBV27 to TRBJ1-2, with TRBD1 matching over 8 bases. V lost 3 bases to trimming and J lost 8 bases; unmatched junction nucleotides: 14. This CDR3 is built from 16 residues. Per the germline V gene, CDR1 is MNHEY and CDR2 is SMNVEV (reference sequence). The CDR3 region has the DNA TGTGCCAGCAGTTTTGGATTTGGGCAGGGGGCAGGAGGCTACACCTTC. Its protein is CASSFGFGQGAGGYTF.

This rearrangement joins TRBV2 to TRBJ1-2, with D tentatively TRBD1 (5 bases). This CDR3 has 13 residues. V lost 5 bases, J lost 5 bases, and 12 bases lay in between. Germline assignment: CDR1 SNHLY and CDR2 FYNNEI. This chain's CDR3 is CASSTMTEYGYTF. The CDR3 nucleotides are TGTGCCAGCAGTACTATGACAGAATATGGCTACACCTTC.

The chain has TRBV19 and TRBJ2-3, with D perhaps TRBD1 (6 bases). CDR1 is LNHDA, CDR2 SQIVND, per germline (reference sequence). The V and J ends lost 6 bases and 1 base respectively, with 14 bases between them. The CDR3 consists of 15 residues. CDR3 sequence reads: CASRPGEGGTDTQYF. The CDR3 DNA follows: TGTGCCAGTAGGCCAGGGGAAGGGGGCACAGATACGCAGTATTTT.

The chain couples TRBV7-2 to TRBJ2-7; D is uncertain. The CDR3 extends over 15 amino acids. The germline V gene encodes CDR1 SGHTA and CDR2 FQGNSA. V lost 8 bases, J lost 1 base, and 18 bases lay in between. CDR3: CASALSPDLSYEQYF. For the CDR3, the DNA is TGTGCCAGCGCCCTATCCCCGGACCTTTCCTACGAGCAGTACTTC.

The V gene is TRBV7-2, the J gene TRBJ1-3; 9 bases align to TRBD1. The CDR3 has 14 amino acids. Germline CDR1 SGHTA, CDR2 FQGNSA. J gave up 7 bases and V 2 bases, and 3 bases lay outside the gene matches. CDR3 amino acids: CASSLWGQGNTIYF. The CDR3 nucleotides read TGTGCCAGCAGCTTATGGGGACAGGGTAACACCATATATTTT. Full variable domain (remainder filled in from reference TRBV7-2 and TRBJ1-3): GAGVSQSPSNKVTEKGKDVELRCDPISGHTALYWYRQSLGQGLEFLIYFQGNSAPDKSGLPSDRFSAERTGGSVSTLTIQRTQQEDSAVYLCASSLWGQGNTIYFGEGSWLTVV.

The CDR3 DNA follows: TGTGCTAGTGGTTCCCGGACGGTCGGGACCCAGTACTTC. This sequence encodes CASGSRTVGTQYF. The rearrangement uses TRBV12-5 and TRBJ2-5; D is ambiguous. This CDR3 is 13 amino acids long. Trimming cost V 4 bases and J 7 bases, with 13 bases left between them. In germline, CDR1 is LGHNT, CDR2 FRNRAP.

This clone was detected only once. V is TRBV6-5 and J is TRBJ2-4; D not resolved. Trimming pared 2 bases from V and 0 bases from J, leaving 8 bases between. The CDR3 length is 15 residues. Germline lookup yields CDR1 MNHEY and CDR2 SVGAGI. The CDR3 spells CASSYGNLAKNIQYF. In nucleotides, the CDR3 is TGTGCCAGCAGTTACGGAAACTTAGCCAAAAACATTCAGTACTTC.

This chain uses TRBV6-5 with TRBJ2-7; unclear D gene. The V gene lost 2 bases and the J gene lost 0 bases, with 2 bases spanning the gap. Germline V CDR1 and CDR2: MNHEY, SVGAGI. CDR3 size: 12 residues. The CDR3 here is CASSYNSYEQYF. CDR3 bases: TGTGCCAGCAGTTACAACTCCTACGAGCAGTACTTC.

The CDR3 DNA reads as TGTGCCAGCAGCTCTCGGACTAGCGGGGGCACAGATACGCAGTATTTT. It specifies CASSSRTSGGTDTQYF. The chain uses TRBV7-2 and TRBJ2-3; TRBD2 matches at 12 bases. From germline, CDR1 is SGHTA and CDR2 FQGNSA. The CDR3 spans 16 residues. V shed 4 bases, J shed 1 base, and the junction held 3 bases outside the gene matches.

The V gene is TRBV28, the J gene TRBJ1-2; D is undetermined. In germline, CDR1 is MDHEN, CDR2 SYDVKM. V dropped 6 bases and J dropped 0 bases, with 14 bases sitting between them. The CDR3 totals 15 residues. The CDR3 spells CASRLFRTANYGYTF. As DNA, the CDR3 is TGTGCCAGCAGGCTCTTTCGGACGGCTAACTATGGCTACACCTTC.

This clone was picked up a small number of times. The V call is TRBV11-3, the J call TRBJ2-7; perhaps TRBD1 as D (5 bases). The CDR3 extends over 13 amino acids. V lost 4 bases to trimming and J lost 1 base, with 8 bases between them. Germline V gene sequence: CDR1 SGHNT, CDR2 YENEEA. The CDR3 loop reads CASSSYRSYEQYV. The CDR3 region has the DNA TGTGCCAGCAGCTCATACAGGTCCTACGAGCAGTACGTC.

V usage is TRBV19 and J usage is TRBJ2-5; a weak D match, TRBD1 (6 bases). Trimming stripped 4 bases from V and 2 bases from J, with 8 bases between. CDR3 length equals 13 residues. Germline V gene lookup returns CDR1 LNHDA and CDR2 SQIVND (reference sequence). CDR3 sequence (DNA): TGTGCCAGTAGTACCAGGGGACAAGAGACCCAGTACTTC. This sequence encodes CASSTRGQETQYF.

The rearrangement links TRBV11-1 to TRBJ1-1, with D unresolved. V lost 1 base and J lost 3, with 9 bases in between. CDR3 length: 14 residues. From germline, CDR1 is SGHAT and CDR2 FQDESV (reference sequence). The CDR3 protein is CASSLESPYTEAFF. CDR3 coding DNA: TGTGCCAGCAGCTTAGAATCCCCCTACACTGAAGCTTTCTTT.

This chain links TRBV11-2 with TRBJ2-2, with D tentatively TRBD1 (6 bases). Germline CDR1 and CDR2: SGHAT and FQNNGV. This CDR3 has 15 amino acids. The V end lost 1 base, the J end lost 6 bases, and 12 bases lay between the germline ends. The CDR3 sequence: CASSLGTGLAGELFF. For the CDR3, the DNA is TGTGCCAGCAGCTTAGGAACAGGGTTAGCCGGGGAGCTGTTTTTT. The full variable domain, rest sourced from reference TRBV11-2 and TRBJ2-2, is EAGVAQSPRYKIIEKRQSVAFWCNPISGHATLYWYQQILGQGPKLLIQFQNNGVVDDSQLPKDRFSAERLKGVDSTLKIQPAKLEDSAVYLCASSLGTGLAGELFFGEGSRLTVL.

This chain joins TRBV12-5 and TRBJ2-7, with 9 positions matching TRBD1. The ends lost 2 bases at V and 7 bases at J; junction bases unmatched: 15. The germline V gene has CDR1 LGHNT and CDR2 FRNRAP. This CDR3 spans 17 amino acids. The chain's CDR3 is CASGLNSGTGLRGEQYF. The DNA for the CDR3 is TGTGCTAGTGGTTTGAATTCCGGGACAGGGTTGAGGGGGGAGCAGTACTTC.